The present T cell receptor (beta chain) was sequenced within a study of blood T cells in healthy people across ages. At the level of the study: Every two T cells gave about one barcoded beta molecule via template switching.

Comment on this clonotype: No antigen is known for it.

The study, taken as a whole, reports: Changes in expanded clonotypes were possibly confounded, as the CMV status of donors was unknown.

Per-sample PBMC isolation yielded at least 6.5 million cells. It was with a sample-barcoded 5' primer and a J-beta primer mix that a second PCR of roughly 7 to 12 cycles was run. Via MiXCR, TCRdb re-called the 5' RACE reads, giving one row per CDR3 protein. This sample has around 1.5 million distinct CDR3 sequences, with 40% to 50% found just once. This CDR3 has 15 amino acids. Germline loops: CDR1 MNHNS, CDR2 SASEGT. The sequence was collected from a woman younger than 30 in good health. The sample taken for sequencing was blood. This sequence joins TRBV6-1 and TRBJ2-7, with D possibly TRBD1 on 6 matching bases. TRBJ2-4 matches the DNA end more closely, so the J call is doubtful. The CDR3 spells CASSEVMTGINIQYF. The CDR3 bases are TGTGCCAGCAGTGAAGTTATGACAGGCATAAACATTCAGTACTTC.